These 21 T cell receptor beta chains originate from one sample sequenced in a study of T cell repertoires in cytomegalovirus infection. These receptors' antigens are unknown. Using its own MiXCR run on the reads, TCRdb lists one record per CDR3 protein. The sample gives about 400,000 distinct CDR3 sequences, 34% of which show up once; roughly 14% is in the top ten. Sequencing was performed on cultured PBMCs, taken from culture after CMV antigen stimulation. Receptors were obtained from a human donor in good health (CMV status not recorded). Some clones in this sample may be carry-over from other donors' samples.

This chain joins TRBV4-1 and TRBJ1-4; 9 positions agree with TRBD1. The J segment lost 6 bases and the V segment lost 0 bases, leaving 5 bases of the junction unmatched. This CDR3 contains 16 residues. Germline CDR1 reads MGHRA; CDR2 reads YSYEKL. CDR3 nucleotide sequence: TGCGCCAGCAGCCAAGATGCGACAGGGGGTTATGAAAAACTGTTTTTT. Translated: CASSQDATGGYEKLFF.

This rearrangement joins TRBV10-3 to TRBJ1-5; D is uncertain. The CDR3 covers 15 residues. Germline V lookup: CDR1 ENHRY, CDR2 SYGVKD. The germline V and J ends were trimmed by 4 bases and 0 bases, with 10 bases remaining between them. The CDR3 nucleotides read TGTGCCATCAGTGGGGGAGCCTATAGCAATCAGCCCCAGCATTTT. This translates into CAISGGAYSNQPQHF.

This clonotype was counted only a few times. The chain recombines TRBV7-8 with TRBJ2-6, with D possibly being TRBD1 or TRBD2 (5 bases each). CDR3 length: 17 amino acids. Germline assignment: CDR1 SGHVS and CDR2 FQNEAQ. With 6 bases removed from V and 0 bases from J, the gap between germline ends came to 15 bases. CDR3 in amino acids: CASRETGAHSGANVLTF. The CDR3 DNA reads TGTGCCAGCAGAGAGACCGGGGCGCACTCTGGGGCCAACGTCCTGACTTTC.

This clonotype was picked up many times. CDR3 protein: CASSLVLAGGETQYF. For the CDR3, the DNA is TGTGCCAGCAGCTTAGTACTAGCGGGAGGAGAGACCCAGTACTTC. The rearrangement links TRBV28 to TRBJ2-5, with 12 nucleotides matching TRBD2. The CDR3 runs to 15 residues. V lost 6 bases and J lost 4; bases outside the gene matches: 6. Germline CDR1 reads MDHEN; CDR2 reads SYDVKM.

This clonotype was observed a few times. Mismatch with germline at one junction end may stem from a read error. The V and J genes are TRBV4-1 and TRBJ2-1, with 15 bases lining up with TRBD2. Germline V gene data show CDR1 as MGHRA and CDR2 as YSYEKL. This CDR3 region has 17 residues. The DNA of the CDR3 is TGTGCCAGCAGCCCCGGACTAGCGGGAGGGCCCTACAATGAGCAGTTCTTC. Protein: CASSPGLAGGPYNEQFF.

V gene TRBV6-5 combines with J gene TRBJ2-1, with TRBD2 matching over 8 bases. CDR3 length: 16 residues. From germline, CDR1 is MNHEY and CDR2 SVGAGI. Trimming removed 1 base from V and 0 bases from J; junction bases left unmatched: 2. In DNA, the CDR3 is TGTGCCAGCAGTTACTATGCGGGGGGCTCCTACAATGAGCAGTTCTTC. This translates into CASSYYAGGSYNEQFF.

The rearrangement joins TRBV29-1 to TRBJ1-5; a possible D gene is TRBD1 (5 bases). V lost 7 bases and J lost 2, with 12 bases in between. CDR1 SQVTM and CDR2 ANQGSEA come from the germline V gene. This CDR3 is built from 13 residues. The CDR3 spells CSGKGGGNQPQHF. The CDR3 DNA is TGCAGCGGAAAGGGAGGGGGCAATCAGCCCCAGCATTTT.

The chain links TRBV6-6 to TRBJ2-1, with a possible D match to TRBD1 (6 bases). V dropped 5 bases and J dropped 3 bases, with 14 bases sitting between them. The CDR3 runs 15 residues. Germline CDR1 reads MNHNY; CDR2 reads SVGAGI (reference sequence). The CDR3 DNA reads TGTGCCAGCAGTACAGGGCAACCCAGCTACAATGAGCAGTTCTTC. This translates into CASSTGQPSYNEQFF.

This clonotype was recorded a few times. The chain's CDR3 is CASSLELAHEQYF. CDR3 coding DNA: TGTGCCAGCAGTTTGGAACTAGCCCACGAGCAGTACTTC. The chain is built from TRBV12-3 or TRBV12-4 and TRBJ2-7; D perhaps matches TRBD2 (6 bases). CDR3 length: 13 amino acids. V dropped 3 bases and J dropped 5 bases, with 11 bases sitting between them.

This clonotype was seen more than once but under ten times. The chain combines TRBV4-3 with TRBJ2-5; a possible D gene is TRBD1 (5 bases). Germline assignment: CDR1 LGHNA and CDR2 YSLEER. V was cut by 3 bases and J by 4 bases, with 12 bases left in between. The CDR3 is made up of 14 amino acids. Here the CDR3 DNA reads TGCGCCAGCAGCCACCAGGGCCTTGGAGAGACCCAGTACTTC. It yields the protein CASSHQGLGETQYF.

This chain links TRBV6-1 with TRBJ2-6; D unresolved. From germline, CDR1 is MNHNS and CDR2 SASEGT. V lost 7 bases, J lost 1 base, and 5 bases lay in between. The CDR3 sequence is 13 residues long. CDR3 coding DNA: TGTGCCAGCACATCATCTGGGGCCAACGTCCTGACTTTC. Amino acids: CASTSSGANVLTF.

This clonotype was counted only a few times. The V call is TRBV27, the J call TRBJ2-7, with a tentative D call TRBD2 (7 bases). The CDR3 is made up of 13 amino acids. Germline CDR1 reads MNHEY; CDR2 reads SMNVEV (reference sequence). V gave up 6 bases and J gave up 7 bases, with 16 bases separating them. CDR3: CASRPWEGGEQYV. The CDR3, as DNA: TGTGCCAGCAGACCCTGGGAGGGGGGGGAGCAGTACGTC.

The chain is built from TRBV23-1 and TRBJ2-7; 8 nucleotides agree with TRBD1. TRBV23-1 is flagged as an ORF with uncertain function. V dropped 3 bases and J dropped 2; count of bases not matched to a gene: 3. CDR3 length: 14 residues. CDR3 DNA: TGCGCCAGCAGTCATCCGGACAGGGCCTACGAGCAGTACTTC. This gives the protein CASSHPDRAYEQYF.

This clonotype was seen more than once but under ten times. The genes are TRBV4-2 and TRBJ2-1; the D gene is possibly TRBD2 (6 bases). Germline CDR1 reads LGHNA; CDR2 reads YNFKEQ. CDR3 length equals 16 residues. V was cut by 1 base and J by 0 bases, with 10 bases left in between. CDR3 in amino acids: CASSQGAGSSYNEQFF. The CDR3, as DNA: TGTGCCAGCAGCCAAGGCGCGGGGAGCTCCTACAATGAGCAGTTCTTC.

This clonotype turned up a few times. V and J are TRBV7-6 and TRBJ2-5, with a weak D call TRBD1 (5 bases). The CDR3 contains 15 residues. Germline V gene lookup returns CDR1 SGHVS and CDR2 FNYEAQ. Trimming left V 1 base short and J 4 bases short, with 13 bases between. CDR3 in amino acids: CASSLGSDGAETQYF. In DNA form, the CDR3 reads TGTGCCAGCAGCTTAGGCTCGGATGGGGCAGAGACCCAGTACTTC.

The chain recombines TRBV20-1 with TRBJ2-5; 9 nucleotides agree with TRBD2. The junction had 12 bases not matched to a gene; V was cut back by 6 bases and J by 1 base. The CDR3 is 16 amino acids. Germline V gives CDR1 DFQATT, CDR2 SNEGSKA (reference sequence). As DNA, the CDR3 is TGCAGTGCCGCCCCTCCTAGCGGGAAGAGCCAAGAGACCCAGTACTTC. It yields the protein CSAAPPSGKSQETQYF.

The V call is TRBV7-9, the J call TRBJ2-7; no definite D call. The V gene's germline CDR1 is SEHNR and CDR2 FQNEAQ (reference sequence). Deletions cut 8 bases from V and 2 bases from J, with 13 bases between. This CDR3 has 13 residues. The CDR3 here is CASSRVDTYEQYF. The CDR3 bases are TGTGCCAGCTCCCGAGTGGATACCTACGAGCAGTACTTC.

This clonotype was seen only a few times. The V gene is TRBV7-8, the J gene TRBJ2-4; possible D gene TRBD2, 5 bases. Germline V gives CDR1 SGHVS, CDR2 FQNEAQ. Deletions cut 1 base from V and 0 bases from J, with 10 bases between. The CDR3 consists of 16 residues. The CDR3 DNA sequence: TGTGCCAGCAGCTTAGATCCTAGCTTAGCCAAAAACATTCAGTACTTC. Amino acids: CASSLDPSLAKNIQYF.

Ten or more counts support this clonotype. The chain links TRBV6-5 to TRBJ2-1; TRBD1 matches at 8 bases. J gave up 6 bases and V 2 bases, and 9 bases lay outside the gene matches. Germline loops: CDR1 MNHEY, CDR2 SVGAGI. This CDR3 is built from 16 residues. CDR3 DNA sequence: TGTGCCAGCAGTTACCGCGCACCAGGGGGCTTCAATGAGCAGTTCTTC. It translates to CASSYRAPGGFNEQFF.

On this clonotype itself: This sequence may be a read error, since a much larger clone differs from it by one base. The chain combines TRBV7-9 with TRBJ2-5; D is undetermined. CDR3 length: 12 residues. Germline values: CDR1 SEHNR, CDR2 FQNEAQ (reference sequence). Trimming shortened V by 4 bases and J by 5 bases, and 8 bases separated the two germline ends. CDR3 sequence reads: CASSSNRETQYF. DNA of the CDR3: TGTGCCAGCAGCTCGAACCGGGAGACCCAGTACTTC.

The V and J genes are TRBV18 and TRBJ1-6, with 7 positions matching TRBD1. With 4 bases clipped from V and 12 bases from J, the junction kept 15 bases outside the gene matches. The germline V gene has CDR1 KGHSH and CDR2 LQKENI. This CDR3 comprises 16 residues. The CDR3 coding sequence is TGTGCCAGCTCACTAAACGCAGGGGGTGAAGGGTTACCCCTCCACTTT. Its protein is CASSLNAGGEGLPLHF.